The rows below give T cell receptor beta chains drawn from one sample of a study of blood T cell repertoires in COVID-19. Data came from immunoSEQ multiplex PCR; TCRdb stores just in-frame clones and leaves some out. The sample contains 200,000 to 250,000 clones, around 88% of which appear only once. The source material was peripheral blood. These receptors were taken from a woman aged 30 to 39 with COVID-19, enrolled during active disease. Each CDR3 is given with its conserved first and last residue. The D gene is left open where the match is weak. Not all rows give a size; the values are once, few, many and, for expanded clones, a class.

clone size: NA
V gene: TRBV6-5
CDR3 length: 15
D gene: TRBD2
J gene: TRBJ2-1
CDR3 DNA: TGTGCCAGCAGGCCGGGACTAGCGGTTATCAATGAGCAGTTCTTC
CDR3 protein: CASRPGLAVINEQFF

clone size: NA
V gene: TRBV21-1
CDR3 length: 16
D gene: NA
J gene: TRBJ2-7
CDR3 DNA: TGTGCCAGCAGCCTAGTTCTCCACCGAACTGCCTACGAGCAGTACTTC
CDR3 protein: CASSLVLHRTAYEQYF

clone size: NA
V gene: TRBV4-1
CDR3 length: 13
D gene: NA
J gene: TRBJ2-5
CDR3 DNA: TGCGCCAGCAGCCTCCAGGTCCCCGAGACCCAGTACTTC
CDR3 protein: CASSLQVPETQYF

clone size: NA
V gene: TRBV27
CDR3 length: 15
D gene: NA
J gene: TRBJ2-2
CDR3 DNA: TGTGCCAGCAGATCCAGGGTGAGCAGAGGCGGGGAGCTGTTTTTT
CDR3 protein: CASRSRVSRGGELFF

clone size: NA
V gene: TRBV10-3
CDR3 length: 15
D gene: TRBD2
J gene: TRBJ2-5
CDR3 DNA: TGTGCCATCAGTCCTAGCGGGGAGGTTGGAGAGACCCAGTACTTC
CDR3 protein: CAISPSGEVGETQYF

clone size: NA
V gene: TRBV28
CDR3 length: 14
D gene: TRBD1
J gene: TRBJ1-6
CDR3 DNA: TGTGCCAGCACCAGACAGGGGAGAATTCAAACCCTCCACTTT
CDR3 protein: CASTRQGRIQTLHF

clone size: NA
V gene: TRBV7-6
CDR3 length: 15
D gene: NA
J gene: TRBJ2-3
CDR3 DNA: TGTGCCAGCAGCTTCCCGAGGGTTGCCGGAGATACGCAGTATTTT
CDR3 protein: CASSFPRVAGDTQYF

clone size: NA
V gene: TRBV19
CDR3 length: 16
D gene: TRBD1
J gene: TRBJ1-4
CDR3 DNA: TGTGCCAGTAGTAAAGAGGTTGGACAGGTTAATGAAAAACTGTTTTTT
CDR3 protein: CASSKEVGQVNEKLFF

clone size: NA
V gene: TRBV30
CDR3 length: 11
D gene: NA
J gene: TRBJ2-3
CDR3 DNA: TGTGCCTGGAGTGACAGTTATACGCAGTATTTT
CDR3 protein: CAWSDSYTQYF

clone size: few
V gene: TRBV19
CDR3 length: 15
D gene: NA
J gene: TRBJ1-6
CDR3 DNA: TGTGCCAGTAGTGGATGGGACGGGGGTTATTCACCCCTCCACTTT
CDR3 protein: CASSGWDGGYSPLHF

clone size: NA
V gene: TRBV7-9
CDR3 length: 15
D gene: TRBD1
J gene: TRBJ1-4
CDR3 DNA: TGTGCCAGCAGCTTAGCACAGGGGAAAGGGGAAAAACTGTTTTTT
CDR3 protein: CASSLAQGKGEKLFF

clone size: NA
V gene: TRBV11-3
CDR3 length: 16
D gene: NA
J gene: TRBJ2-5
CDR3 DNA: TGTGCCAGCAGCCTCCGAGGCGGGCAGATAATACGGACCCAGTACTTC
CDR3 protein: CASSLRGGQIIRTQYF

clone size: NA
V gene: TRBV7-8
CDR3 length: 15
D gene: NA
J gene: TRBJ1-2
CDR3 DNA: TGTGCCAGCAGCCGGCCCGACCAGGGATCCTATGGCTACACCTTC
CDR3 protein: CASSRPDQGSYGYTF

clone size: NA
V gene: TRBV18
CDR3 length: 16
D gene: TRBD1
J gene: TRBJ1-6
CDR3 DNA: TGTGCCAGCTCACCCCGACAGGGGGATATGAATTCACCCCTCCACTTT
CDR3 protein: CASSPRQGDMNSPLHF

clone size: NA
V gene: TRBV5-1
CDR3 length: 17
D gene: TRBD2
J gene: TRBJ2-4
CDR3 DNA: TGCGCCAGCAGCTTGGTTAGCGGGAGCGGAGGCAAAAACATTCAGTACTTC
CDR3 protein: CASSLVSGSGGKNIQYF

clone size: once
V gene: TRBV12-3/TRBV12-4
CDR3 length: 11
D gene: NA
J gene: TRBJ1-2
CDR3 DNA: TGTGCCAGCAGTTTCGGTTATGGCTACACCTTC
CDR3 protein: CASSFGYGYTF

clone size: NA
V gene: TRBV10-2
CDR3 length: 14
D gene: TRBD1
J gene: TRBJ1-6
CDR3 DNA: TGCGCCAGCATCCCTCGACAGGGTAATTCACCCCTCCACTTT
CDR3 protein: CASIPRQGNSPLHF

clone size: NA
V gene: TRBV20-1
CDR3 length: 14
D gene: TRBD2
J gene: TRBJ2-1
CDR3 DNA: TGCAGTGCTAGTCTGGCGGGGGACTTTGTTGAGCAGTTCTTC
CDR3 protein: CSASLAGDFVEQFF

clone size: NA
V gene: TRBV13
CDR3 length: 16
D gene: TRBD2
J gene: TRBJ2-2
CDR3 DNA: TGTGCCAGCAGCTTAGGTCTAGCGGCGAACACCGGGGAGCTGTTTTTT
CDR3 protein: CASSLGLAANTGELFF

clone size: NA
V gene: TRBV14
CDR3 length: 15
D gene: TRBD1
J gene: TRBJ1-2
CDR3 DNA: TGTGCCAGCAGCCATGAGGGGCAGGGGGTCTATGGCTACACCTTC
CDR3 protein: CASSHEGQGVYGYTF

clone size: NA
V gene: TRBV28
CDR3 length: 18
D gene: TRBD2
J gene: TRBJ2-3
CDR3 DNA: TGTGCCATCTCGGCACTACAGAGAGCGGGAGGGAGCACAGATACGCAGTATTTT
CDR3 protein: CAISALQRAGGSTDTQYF

clone size: once
V gene: TRBV6-6
CDR3 length: 14
D gene: NA
J gene: TRBJ2-5
CDR3 DNA: TGTGCCAGCAAAACGCGGTTAGACTATGAGACCCAGTACTTC
CDR3 protein: CASKTRLDYETQYF

clone size: NA
V gene: TRBV4-3
CDR3 length: 17
D gene: TRBD2
J gene: TRBJ2-3
CDR3 DNA: TGCGCCAGCAGCCCCGAAACGGGACTAGCGGTTGCGGATACGCAGTATTTT
CDR3 protein: CASSPETGLAVADTQYF

clone size: NA
V gene: TRBV27
CDR3 length: 16
D gene: NA
J gene: TRBJ2-7
CDR3 DNA: TGTGCCAGCAGTTTTGGTTTAATGATACTAGCTGACGAGCAGTACTTC
CDR3 protein: CASSFGLMILADEQYF

clone size: NA
V gene: TRBV11-2
CDR3 length: 15
D gene: TRBD2
J gene: TRBJ2-3
CDR3 DNA: TGTGCCAGCAGCTTAGTCGGGACTAGCGCAGATACGCAGTATTTT
CDR3 protein: CASSLVGTSADTQYF

clone size: NA
V gene: TRBV18
CDR3 length: 12
D gene: NA
J gene: TRBJ1-1
CDR3 DNA: TGTGCCAGCTCAGATGACAGGAATGGCGCTTTCTTT
CDR3 protein: CASSDDRNGAFF

clone size: once
V gene: TRBV19
CDR3 length: 16
D gene: TRBD1
J gene: TRBJ1-2
CDR3 DNA: TGTGCCAGTAGTCCCCCGACAGGGACTTACGGGGGTGGCTACACCTTC
CDR3 protein: CASSPPTGTYGGGYTF

clone size: once
V gene: TRBV7-8
CDR3 length: 14
D gene: NA
J gene: TRBJ2-2
CDR3 DNA: TGTGCCAGCAGCTTAGAGATGAGGGCCGGGGAGCTGTTTTTT
CDR3 protein: CASSLEMRAGELFF

clone size: NA
V gene: TRBV29-1
CDR3 length: 11
D gene: NA
J gene: TRBJ1-1
CDR3 DNA: TGCAGCGCGACAGCAATCCCTGAAGCTTTCTTT
CDR3 protein: CSATAIPEAFF

clone size: NA
V gene: TRBV6-5
CDR3 length: 12
D gene: NA
J gene: TRBJ1-2
CDR3 DNA: TGTGCCAGCAGCGCGGGGGGACCGGGCTACACCTTC
CDR3 protein: CASSAGGPGYTF

clone size: NA
V gene: TRBV4-3
CDR3 length: 15
D gene: TRBD2
J gene: TRBJ2-5
CDR3 DNA: TGCGCCAGCAGCCAAGGCGCGGGGGGGCAAGAGACCCAGTACTTC
CDR3 protein: CASSQGAGGQETQYF

clone size: NA
V gene: TRBV6-5
CDR3 length: 15
D gene: NA
J gene: TRBJ1-3
CDR3 DNA: TGTGCCAGCAGTTACCGACGGGAGCGCAGGAACACCATATATTTT
CDR3 protein: CASSYRRERRNTIYF

clone size: NA
V gene: TRBV2
CDR3 length: 16
D gene: TRBD1
J gene: TRBJ2-3
CDR3 DNA: TGTGCCAGCAGCGTCCCGGGACAGGGGCCGGTAGATACGCAGTATTTT
CDR3 protein: CASSVPGQGPVDTQYF

clone size: NA
V gene: TRBV7-2
CDR3 length: 16
D gene: NA
J gene: TRBJ2-1
CDR3 DNA: TGTGCCAGCAGCTTAGGGTTCGGCGGGGACTACAATGAGCAGTTCTTC
CDR3 protein: CASSLGFGGDYNEQFF

clone size: NA
V gene: TRBV5-1
CDR3 length: 17
D gene: TRBD1
J gene: TRBJ1-2
CDR3 DNA: TGCGCCAGCAGCTTGGGAACAGGGGGCCTACTTGGGTATGGCTACACCTTC
CDR3 protein: CASSLGTGGLLGYGYTF

clone size: NA
V gene: TRBV5-4
CDR3 length: 15
D gene: TRBD1
J gene: TRBJ1-2
CDR3 DNA: TGTGCCAGCAGCGGAACGACAGGGGAAAACTATGGCTACACCTTC
CDR3 protein: CASSGTTGENYGYTF

clone size: NA
V gene: TRBV9
CDR3 length: 14
D gene: TRBD1
J gene: TRBJ2-5
CDR3 DNA: TGTGCCAGCAGCGTACAACAGGGGTGGGAGACCCAGTACTTC
CDR3 protein: CASSVQQGWETQYF

clone size: NA
V gene: TRBV5-1
CDR3 length: 13
D gene: NA
J gene: TRBJ1-1
CDR3 DNA: TGCGCCAGCAGCTTAGCCGGACAGACTGAAGCTTTCTTT
CDR3 protein: CASSLAGQTEAFF

clone size: NA
V gene: TRBV7-9
CDR3 length: 16
D gene: TRBD1
J gene: TRBJ2-2
CDR3 DNA: TGTGCCAGCAGCACCGAAGGCACAGGGGATACCGGGGAGCTGTTTTTT
CDR3 protein: CASSTEGTGDTGELFF

clone size: few
V gene: TRBV6-4
CDR3 length: 16
D gene: TRBD1
J gene: TRBJ2-4
CDR3 DNA: TGTGCCAGCAGTGGTTACAGGGGGCCCGTCAAAAACATTCAGTACTTC
CDR3 protein: CASSGYRGPVKNIQYF

clone size: NA
V gene: TRBV11-3
CDR3 length: 15
D gene: NA
J gene: TRBJ1-6
CDR3 DNA: TGTGCCAGCAGCTTAGGGACTCAACCTAATTCACCCCTCCACTTT
CDR3 protein: CASSLGTQPNSPLHF

clone size: NA
V gene: TRBV7-2
CDR3 length: 17
D gene: NA
J gene: TRBJ2-7
CDR3 DNA: TGTGCCAGCAGCCGCGCTGGGGGAGGCGCCCTTTCCTACGAGCAGTACTTC
CDR3 protein: CASSRAGGGALSYEQYF

clone size: NA
V gene: TRBV27
CDR3 length: 16
D gene: TRBD2
J gene: TRBJ2-2
CDR3 DNA: TGTGCCAGCAGGGGGGGAGCGGGAGGTAACACCGGGGAGCTGTTTTTT
CDR3 protein: CASRGGAGGNTGELFF

clone size: NA
V gene: TRBV6-4
CDR3 length: 13
D gene: NA
J gene: TRBJ2-2
CDR3 DNA: TGTGCCAGCAGTGACCGGAACACCGGGGAGCTGTTTTTT
CDR3 protein: CASSDRNTGELFF

clone size: NA
V gene: TRBV19
CDR3 length: 18
D gene: NA
J gene: TRBJ2-1
CDR3 DNA: TGTGCCAGTAGTATTCTGTTTAGTCGCCCGGGGAATTACAATGAGCAGTTCTTC
CDR3 protein: CASSILFSRPGNYNEQFF

clone size: NA
V gene: TRBV2
CDR3 length: 15
D gene: TRBD1
J gene: TRBJ2-1
CDR3 DNA: TGTGCCAGCAGTCCCCTAACAGGGGAAAACAATGAGCAGTTCTTC
CDR3 protein: CASSPLTGENNEQFF

clone size: NA
V gene: TRBV7-2
CDR3 length: 14
D gene: NA
J gene: TRBJ2-3
CDR3 DNA: TGTGCCAGCAGCCCTTACGGTAGCACAGATACGCAGTATTTT
CDR3 protein: CASSPYGSTDTQYF

clone size: few
V gene: TRBV11-2
CDR3 length: 13
D gene: NA
J gene: TRBJ1-1
CDR3 DNA: TGTGCCAGCAGTTCGGACAGGAACACTGAAGCTTTCTTT
CDR3 protein: CASSSDRNTEAFF

clone size: NA
V gene: TRBV5-1
CDR3 length: 14
D gene: TRBD1
J gene: TRBJ1-4
CDR3 DNA: TGCGCCAGCAGCCTGACAGGGGGGAATGAAAAACTGTTTTTT
CDR3 protein: CASSLTGGNEKLFF

clone size: NA
V gene: TRBV4-1
CDR3 length: 15
D gene: TRBD1
J gene: TRBJ2-2
CDR3 DNA: TGCGCCAGCAGCCAAAGACAGGGGAACACCGGGGAGCTGTTTTTT
CDR3 protein: CASSQRQGNTGELFF

clone size: NA
V gene: TRBV5-4
CDR3 length: 13
D gene: NA
J gene: TRBJ2-1
CDR3 DNA: TGTGCCAGCAGCTTGGGCAGCCAGCAGGGCACGTTCTTC
CDR3 protein: CASSLGSQQGTFF

clone size: NA
V gene: TRBV28
CDR3 length: 14
D gene: TRBD1
J gene: TRBJ2-7
CDR3 DNA: TGTGCCAGCAGTTTCTTACAGGGGAACTACGAGCAGTACTTC
CDR3 protein: CASSFLQGNYEQYF

clone size: NA
V gene: TRBV5-4
CDR3 length: 11
D gene: NA
J gene: TRBJ2-1
CDR3 DNA: TGTGCCAGCAGCCTACAGGGTGAGCAGTTCTTC
CDR3 protein: CASSLQGEQFF

clone size: NA
V gene: TRBV28
CDR3 length: 15
D gene: NA
J gene: TRBJ2-3
CDR3 DNA: TGTGCCAGCTGCCTAGTTGGCGGTAGCACAGATACGCAGTATTTT
CDR3 protein: CASCLVGGSTDTQYF

clone size: NA
V gene: TRBV6-2/TRBV6-3
CDR3 length: 18
D gene: TRBD2
J gene: TRBJ2-2
CDR3 DNA: TGTGCCAGCAGTTCTGGGACTAGCGGGGATGAGAACACCGGGGAGCTGTTTTTT
CDR3 protein: CASSSGTSGDENTGELFF

clone size: NA
V gene: TRBV4-3
CDR3 length: 15
D gene: NA
J gene: TRBJ1-1
CDR3 DNA: TGCGCCAGCAGCCAAGTAGGGGCAGGGAATACTGAAGCTTTCTTT
CDR3 protein: CASSQVGAGNTEAFF

clone size: NA
V gene: TRBV4-2
CDR3 length: 15
D gene: TRBD1
J gene: TRBJ1-6
CDR3 DNA: TGTGCCAGCAGCCAAGACAGGGGGCAAGATTCACCCCTCCACTTT
CDR3 protein: CASSQDRGQDSPLHF